This entry lists 24 T cell receptor beta chains sequenced from one sample in a study of post-analysis software for immune sequencing data. Study-level results: Among five TRBV segments more frequent in patients than controls were TRBV5-6, TRBV5-1 and TRBV20-1.

The authors incorporated unique molecular identifiers into the TCR beta cDNA libraries. TCRdb ran MiXCR on the PCR reads and lists one entry per CDR3 protein. Of about 460,000 distinct CDR3 sequences listed, 40% to 55% are singletons. The antigens these receptors bind are not known. The specimen sequenced was blood. Receptors were obtained from a girl between 5 and 17 years old with multiple sclerosis.

The chain joins TRBV7-9 to TRBJ2-1; D gene uncertain. Deletions cut 3 bases from V and 4 bases from J, with 7 bases between. The CDR3 runs to 13 residues. Germline V gene sequence: CDR1 SEHNR, CDR2 FQNEAQ (reference sequence). CDR3 sequence: CASSFRRYNEQFF. The CDR3 nucleotides are TGTGCCAGCAGCTTTCGACGGTACAATGAGCAGTTCTTC.

Concerning this clonotype: The junction differs from germline at one of its ends, possibly a read error. The gene calls are TRBV24-1 and TRBJ2-5, with D possibly TRBD1 on 6 matching bases. Germline CDR1 and CDR2: KGHDR and SFDVKD. CDR3 length: 15 amino acids. The CDR3 spells CATSDRLDRQETQYF. The DNA of the CDR3 is TGTGCCACTAGTGACCGGCTGGACAGACAAGAGACCCAGTACTTC.

There are a few counts of this clonotype. The chain carries TRBV29-1 and TRBJ1-5, with TRBD1 identical over 7 bases. With 5 bases clipped from V and 4 bases from J, the junction kept 8 bases outside the gene matches. This CDR3 region has 14 residues. Germline CDR1 SQVTM, CDR2 ANQGSEA. The CDR3 protein is CSVQVRQGNQPQHF. The CDR3 DNA reads as TGCAGCGTTCAAGTCAGACAGGGAAATCAGCCCCAGCATTTT.

This clonotype was recorded at least ten times. This chain links TRBV20-1 with TRBJ1-4, with D perhaps matching TRBD1 (5 bases). The CDR3 has 11 amino acids. Trimming stripped 3 bases from V and 7 bases from J, with 6 bases between. The germline V gene has CDR1 DFQATT and CDR2 SNEGSKA (reference sequence). In nucleotides, the CDR3 is TGCAGTGCTAGTAGGGGTGAAAAACTGTTTTTT. Protein: CSASRGEKLFF.

The rearrangement links TRBV9 to TRBJ2-5; D may be TRBD1 (6 bases). The CDR3 is 15 amino acids. Per the germline V gene, CDR1 is SGDLS and CDR2 is YYNGEE. The V gene lost 1 base and the J gene lost 5 bases, with 15 bases spanning the gap. The CDR3 sequence: CASSVWAGDRETQYF. For the CDR3, the DNA is TGTGCCAGCAGCGTATGGGCAGGGGACCGGGAGACCCAGTACTTC.

On this clonotype itself: At one boundary the junction diverges from the germline segment, which might be a read error. The genes are TRBV10-3 and TRBJ2-3; 7 nucleotides line up with TRBD2. This CDR3 has 12 residues. CDR1 and CDR2 (germline): ENHRY, SYGVKD. CDR3 loop: CTIFGGTDTQYF. DNA for the CDR3: TGTACCATCTTCGGGGGGACAGATACGCAGTATTTT.

As regards this clonotype: A much larger clone differs by one base, so this may be a read error. The rearrangement links TRBV12-3 or TRBV12-4 to TRBJ2-5, with 7 bases aligning to TRBD2. The length of the CDR3 is 13 residues. Germline trimming cut 4 bases from V and 11 bases from J; bases unmatched to any gene: 10. The CDR3 coding sequence is TGTGCCAGCAGTTGGGGGGGAGTGACTGAGCAGTACTTC. It specifies CASSWGGVTEQYF.

This clonotype occurred a few times. The chain combines TRBV12-5 with TRBJ1-2; tentative D call: TRBD1 (6 bases). V lost 6 bases and J 0 bases, leaving 11 bases between the germline ends. The CDR3 is 14 residues long. CDR1 LGHNT and CDR2 FRNRAP come from the germline V gene. The CDR3 DNA follows: TGTGCTAGTGGGAGGGGGTCACCTAACTATGGCTACACCTTC. This encodes CASGRGSPNYGYTF.

This clonotype appeared a few times. This sequence joins TRBV6-6 and TRBJ2-1, with D unresolved. V was cut by 8 bases and J by 9 bases, with 23 bases left in between. The V gene's germline CDR1 is MNHNY and CDR2 SVGAGI (reference sequence). The length of the CDR3 is 15 residues. The CDR3 DNA reads TGTGCCAGCGAATTTAGCCTGCAGTTCTATAGTGAGCAGTTCTTC. Translating gives CASEFSLQFYSEQFF.

The rearrangement links TRBV5-1 to TRBJ1-1, with 9 bases fitting TRBD1. The ends lost 4 bases at V and 5 bases at J; junction bases unmatched: 9. This CDR3 spans 15 amino acids. Germline CDR1 reads SGHRS; CDR2 reads YFSETQ. This CDR3 reads CASSPQGQGRTEAFF. The CDR3 DNA sequence: TGCGCCAGCAGCCCCCAGGGACAGGGAAGAACTGAAGCTTTCTTT.

The chain couples TRBV9 to TRBJ1-5, with D possibly TRBD1 on 6 matching bases. This CDR3 spans 15 amino acids. CDR1 and CDR2 from the germline V gene are SGDLS and YYNGEE. Trimming pared 0 bases from V and 7 bases from J, leaving 14 bases between. In DNA, the CDR3 is TGTGCCAGCAGCGTAGACGGGGGGGCAGGACAGCCCCAGCATTTT. Its translation: CASSVDGGAGQPQHF. Full variable domain (rest looked up from reference TRBV9 and TRBJ1-5): DSGVTQTPKHLITATGQRVTLRCSPRSGDLSVYWYQQSLDQGLQFLIQYYNGEERAKGNILERFSAQQFPDLHSELNLSSLELGDSALYFCASSVDGGAGQPQHFGDGTRLSIL.

This clonotype was recorded a few times. This chain uses TRBV7-9 with TRBJ2-7; 9 bases are a match to TRBD2. The J call is doubtful: the DNA matches TRBJ2-5 better. CDR1 is SEHNR and CDR2 is FQNEAQ in the germline V gene (reference sequence). CDR3 length: 15 amino acids. CDR3 loop: CASSYGSGRGETQYF. The CDR3 coding sequence is TGTGCCAGCAGCTATGGTAGCGGGAGAGGAGAGACCCAGTACTTC.

The genes are TRBV7-2 and TRBJ2-3, with a possible D match to TRBD2 (6 bases). Trimming stripped 5 bases from V and 8 bases from J, with 20 bases between. The CDR3 has 15 amino acids. The germline CDR1 and CDR2 sequences are SGHTA and FQGNSA. Here the CDR3 DNA reads TGTGCCAGCAGCAATAGCCTTTCCCGGGAGTCTACGCAGTATTTT. This encodes CASSNSLSRESTQYF.

The rearrangement joins TRBV29-1 to TRBJ2-1; a weak D match, TRBD2 (5 bases). Trimming took off 2 bases at V and 10 bases at J, with 9 bases between the two ends. CDR1 and CDR2 (germline): SQVTM, ANQGSEA. CDR3 size: 11 residues. This chain's CDR3 is CSVELAREQFF. In DNA, the CDR3 is TGCAGCGTTGAACTAGCCAGGGAGCAGTTCTTC.

This clonotype has only a few counts. The V and J genes are TRBV20-1 and TRBJ2-1; 8 bases map to TRBD2. Trimming removed 0 bases from V and 6 bases from J; junction bases left unmatched: 7. The CDR3 is 15 amino acids. In germline, CDR1 is DFQATT, CDR2 SNEGSKA (reference sequence). CDR3 loop: CSARDRTSGINEQFF. CDR3 nucleotide sequence: TGCAGTGCTAGAGATCGCACTAGCGGCATCAATGAGCAGTTCTTC.

This clonotype was seen a few times. A single base separates this from a much larger clone, so it may be a read error. This chain connects TRBV7-8 to TRBJ2-6, with D perhaps being TRBD1 or TRBD2 (5 bases each). Germline values: CDR1 SGHVS, CDR2 FQNEAQ. The CDR3 is made up of 17 amino acids. The CDR3 loop reads CASSLGIGIHGANALTF. CDR3 coding DNA: TGTGCCAGCAGCTTAGGAATCGGGATTCATGGGGCCAACGCCCTGACTTTC.

The chain is built from TRBV20-1 and TRBJ2-2; 7 nucleotides align to TRBD2. This CDR3 spans 15 amino acids. V was clipped by 0 bases and J by 3 bases; unmatched bases: 4. CDR1 and CDR2 from the germline V gene are DFQATT and SNEGSKA (reference sequence). CDR3 sequence: CSARDPGRDTGELFF. CDR3 nucleotides: TGCAGTGCTAGAGATCCAGGGAGGGACACCGGGGAGCTGTTTTTT.

The table lists this clonotype with a few counts. The chain uses TRBV3-1 and TRBJ2-7; 10 bases line up with TRBD1. The ends lost 4 bases at V and 4 bases at J; junction bases unmatched: 4. Germline CDR1 is LGHDT and CDR2 is YNNKEL (reference sequence). The CDR3 totals 14 residues. The CDR3 nucleotides read TGTGCCAGCAGCCGGACAGGGGGGTATTACGAGCAGTACTTC. Protein: CASSRTGGYYEQYF.

The chain joins TRBV21-1 to TRBJ2-5; the table's D call, TRBD1, was not checked against the DNA. TRBV21-1 is listed as a pseudogene. The CDR3 totals 13 residues. CDR3 sequence (DNA): TGTGCCAGCAGCACGACAGGGGTGGAGACCCAGTACTTC. This codes for CASSTTGVETQYF.

A few counts support this clonotype. This sequence joins TRBV20-1 and TRBJ1-2, with 7 bases that match TRBD1. This CDR3 is 13 amino acids long. From germline, CDR1 is DFQATT and CDR2 SNEGSKA (reference sequence). V lost 5 bases to trimming and J lost 1 base; unmatched junction nucleotides: 4. CDR3 in DNA: TGCAGTGCTTTGGGACAGCTTAACTATGGCTACACCTTC. Protein: CSALGQLNYGYTF.

The CDR3 nucleotides read TGCGCCAGCGGCCAGGGTGGGGCGCAGTACTTC. Translating it yields CASGQGGAQYF. V gene TRBV10-2 combines with J gene TRBJ2-5; D perhaps matches TRBD1 (5 bases). The CDR3 runs to 11 residues. Between the trimmed V and J ends, which lost 8 bases and 11 bases, there was a span of 15 bases. The germline CDR1 and CDR2 sequences are WSHSY and SAAADI.

The J gene is TRBJ2-4, the V gene TRBV18; tentatively, D is TRBD1 (6 bases). The CDR3 is made up of 13 amino acids. Germline V gene lookup returns CDR1 KGHSH and CDR2 LQKENI. With 4 bases removed from V and 8 bases from J, the gap between germline ends came to 12 bases. CDR3 loop: CASSLLEGDIQYF. The CDR3 DNA is TGTGCCAGCTCACTCCTCGAGGGGGACATTCAGTACTTC.

This chain connects TRBV12-3 or TRBV12-4 to TRBJ1-6, with D possibly matching TRBD1 (5 bases). Trimming took 8 bases from V and 10 from J, leaving 15 bases between them. This CDR3 region has 13 residues. CDR3 nucleotide sequence: TGTGCCAGCGGATTCAGGGAGGGATCACCCCTCCACTTT. Its translation is CASGFREGSPLHF.

The chain joins TRBV6-5 to TRBJ2-7, with 8 nucleotides matching TRBD1. CDR3 length equals 15 residues. The V gene's germline CDR1 is MNHEY and CDR2 SVGAGI. With 5 bases clipped from V and 4 bases from J, the junction kept 10 bases outside the gene matches. The CDR3 region is CASSEPGQGRYEQYF. For the CDR3, the DNA is TGTGCCAGCAGTGAGCCCGGACAGGGTAGGTACGAGCAGTACTTC.